These 27 T cell receptor beta chains were sequenced from one sample in a study of blood T cell repertoires in COVID-19 (TCRdb year 2020). The library was obtained by the immunoSEQ multiplex PCR assay. The immuneACCESS repertoire file appears here via TCRdb, limited to in-frame rearrangements. These files lack a portion of the clones; in checked studies, under half of the deficit traces to unresolved V genes, and the cause of the others is not known. Counted in this sample were around 100,000 clones; about 90% of them appeared once. The ten largest clones take up 5% to 7.5% of the sample. The specimen was peripheral blood. These receptors were taken from a human donor in a cohort sampled during active COVID-19.

CDR3 protein: CASSAQGASEQFF. CDR3 DNA sequence: TGTGCCAGCAGCGCCCAGGGGGCTAGTGAGCAGTTCTTC. This chain uses TRBV9 with TRBJ2-1; 8 bases agree with TRBD1. Germline V lookup: CDR1 SGDLS, CDR2 YYNGEE. V gave up 3 bases and J gave up 9 bases; unmatched junction bases: 5. The CDR3 spans 13 residues.

This chain joins TRBV9 and TRBJ1-2, with a weak D call TRBD1 (5 bases). The germline V gene encodes CDR1 SGDLS and CDR2 YYNGEE. Trimming took off 7 bases at V and 6 bases at J, with 16 bases between the two ends. The CDR3 is 13 residues long. The CDR3 protein is CASHTSGGDGYTF. CDR3 DNA: TGTGCCAGCCACACATCCGGAGGGGATGGCTACACCTTC.

V is TRBV3-1 (or the pseudogene TRBV3-2) and J is TRBJ2-2; D not resolved. Germline CDR1 reads LGHDT; CDR2 reads YNNKEL (reference sequence). V lost 5 bases and J 3 bases, leaving 7 bases between the germline ends. This CDR3 is 13 amino acids long. The CDR3 DNA is TGTGCCAGCAGCTCTAAAGACACCGGGGAGCTGTTTTTT. Protein: CASSSKDTGELFF.

V and J are TRBV9 and TRBJ2-1; TRBD2 is a possible D gene (6 bases). CDR1 SGDLS and CDR2 YYNGEE come from the germline V gene. V was shortened by 0 bases and J by 2 bases, with 15 bases between the two germline ends. This CDR3 is built from 17 residues. The DNA for the CDR3 is TGTGCCAGCAGCGTAGTATCGGGACTGGGAGCCTACAATGAGCAGTTCTTC. It specifies CASSVVSGLGAYNEQFF.

The V call is TRBV18, the J call TRBJ2-7; D is unresolved. V lost 6 bases and J lost 6, with 15 bases in between. The CDR3 runs 13 residues. Germline CDR1 is KGHSH and CDR2 is LQKENI. The CDR3 bases are TGTGCCAGCTCTCCGGGTTTCCTCGGCGAGCAGTACTTC. It specifies CASSPGFLGEQYF.

V and J are TRBV4-1 and TRBJ2-1, with D perhaps TRBD2 (5 bases). Germline CDR1 is MGHRA and CDR2 is YSYEKL. V shed 2 bases and J shed 5 bases, with 16 bases lying between them. The CDR3 has 16 amino acids. Here the CDR3 DNA reads TGCGCCAGCAGCCAACCTGCCCGGGGTCGGGACAATGAGCAGTTCTTC. This gives the protein CASSQPARGRDNEQFF.

The chain couples TRBV28 to TRBJ1-1; 10 bases match TRBD1. V lost 6 bases to trimming and J lost 5 bases; unmatched junction nucleotides: 6. The CDR3 sequence is 14 residues long. The germline gives CDR1 MDHEN, CDR2 SYDVKM. CDR3 sequence reads: CASSIGQGVTEAFF. The CDR3 DNA sequence: TGTGCCAGCAGCATCGGACAGGGGGTTACTGAAGCTTTCTTT.

This clone came up once. The chain recombines TRBV10-3 with TRBJ2-7; 9 bases map to TRBD2. The ends lost 3 bases at V and 5 bases at J; junction bases unmatched: 8. There are 15 residues in the CDR3. CDR1 ENHRY and CDR2 SYGVKD come from the germline V gene. CDR3 coding DNA: TGTGCCATCAGTGATCCCGCGGGGGGGCGTAACGAGCAGTACTTC. Translation gives CAISDPAGGRNEQYF.

The V gene is TRBV21-1, the J gene TRBJ2-3; the tabulated D call, TRBD2, remains unverified against the DNA. TRBV21-1 is described as a pseudogene. The CDR3 extends over 18 amino acids. The CDR3 sequence is CASPMGTSGGAVTDTQYF. The CDR3 nucleotides are TGTGCCAGCCCGATGGGGACTAGCGGGGGAGCGGTCACAGATACGCAGTATTTT.

This chain links TRBV6-5 with TRBJ1-3; D gene uncertain. Per germline, CDR1 MNHEY and CDR2 SVGAGI. Deletions cut 2 bases from V and 0 bases from J, with 8 bases between. The CDR3 loop spans 15 amino acids. The CDR3 protein is CASSYGGISGNTIYF. CDR3 DNA sequence: TGTGCCAGCAGTTACGGCGGGATCTCTGGAAACACCATATATTTT.

A word on this clone: This sample also contains other DNA sequences that code for the same CDR3. The chain carries TRBV5-6 and TRBJ2-3, with no clear D. The germline V and J ends were trimmed by 5 bases and 1 base, with 5 bases remaining between them. This CDR3 has 12 residues. CDR1 is SGHDT and CDR2 is YYEEEE in the germline V gene. CDR3: CASSFGTDTQYF. CDR3 in DNA: TGTGCCAGCAGTTTCGGCACAGATACGCAGTATTTT.

This chain uses TRBV25-1 with TRBJ2-3, with D tentatively TRBD2 (6 bases). CDR1 MGHDK and CDR2 SYGVNS come from the germline V gene. There are 14 residues in the CDR3. V was clipped by 5 bases and J by 2 bases, with 11 bases between them. The CDR3 spells CASSPRDFTDTQYF. The CDR3 nucleotides read TGTGCCAGCAGTCCCCGGGACTTCACAGATACGCAGTATTTT.

Points on this clone: At one of its ends the junction is not consistent with the germline gene, which may arise from a read error. V gene TRBV19 combines with J gene TRBJ2-7; D possibly corresponds to TRBD2 (5 bases). CDR3 length: 12 amino acids. Germline CDR1 and CDR2: LNHDA and SQIVND (reference sequence). The CDR3 coding sequence is TGTGCCAGTAGTTCCGTTAGTAGCGACCTTAGGTTC. This translates into CASSSVSSDLRF. Supplemented by reference TRBV19 and TRBJ2-7, the full variable domain reads DGGITQSPKYLFRKEGQNVTLSCEQNLNHDAMYWYRQDPGQGLRLIYYSQIVNDFQKGDIAEGYSVSREKKESFPLTVTSAQKNPTAFYLCASSSVSSDLRFGPGTRLTVT.

The gene calls are TRBV10-3 and TRBJ1-2; a weak D match, TRBD1 (5 bases). The CDR3 totals 15 residues. V lost 0 bases to trimming and J lost 6 bases, with 14 bases between them. Germline V gene data show CDR1 as ENHRY and CDR2 as SYGVKD. CDR3 sequence reads: CAISESSWGADGYTF. In nucleotides, the CDR3 is TGTGCCATCAGTGAGTCTTCGTGGGGCGCGGATGGCTACACCTTC.

The V and J genes are TRBV2 and TRBJ1-2; 7 nucleotides line up with TRBD1. CDR1 is SNHLY and CDR2 is FYNNEI in the germline V gene. V was clipped by 2 bases and J by 7 bases; unmatched bases: 7. The CDR3 is made up of 14 amino acids. CDR3 in amino acids: CASSETRAGGGYTF. DNA of the CDR3: TGTGCCAGCAGTGAAACGCGGGCAGGGGGTGGCTACACCTTC.

This chain connects TRBV7-9 to TRBJ2-1, with D possibly being TRBD2 (6 bases). The V end lost 7 bases, the J end lost 9 bases, and 22 bases lay between the germline ends. Germline V gene data show CDR1 as SEHNR and CDR2 as FQNEAQ (reference sequence). The CDR3 has 15 amino acids. CDR3 in DNA: TGTGCCAGCACCGCCGGGACTGATGGGTTTGGTGAGCAGTTCTTC. Translated, it gives CASTAGTDGFGEQFF. The full variable domain, completed using reference TRBV7-9 and TRBJ2-1, is DTGVSQNPRHKITKRGQNVTFRCDPISEHNRLYWYRQTLGQGPEFLTYFQNEAQLEKSRLLSDRFSAERPKGSFSTLEIQRTEQGDSAMYLCASTAGTDGFGEQFFGPGTRLTVL.

A single count supports this clone. CDR3 region: CASSGPDYRSYNEQFF. The CDR3 region has the DNA TGTGCCAGCAGCGGTCCGGACTATCGCTCCTACAATGAGCAGTTCTTC. V is TRBV13 and J is TRBJ2-1; D possibly corresponds to TRBD2 (6 bases). The V gene lost 5 bases and the J gene lost 0 bases, with 14 bases spanning the gap. This CDR3 is 16 amino acids long. The germline V gene has CDR1 PRHDT and CDR2 FYEKMQ (reference sequence).

This chain uses TRBV3-1 (or the pseudogene TRBV3-2) with TRBJ2-2; 8 bases are a match to TRBD1. The CDR3 contains 20 residues. CDR1 LGHDT and CDR2 YNNKEL come from the germline V gene (reference sequence). Trimming cost V 2 bases and J 0 bases; bases outside gene matches: 14. As DNA, the CDR3 is TGTGCCAGCAGCCAACGTCTCCGACAGGGGTACCCGTCGAACACCGGGGAGCTGTTTTTT. It is translated as CASSQRLRQGYPSNTGELFF.

The J gene is TRBJ1-2, the V gene TRBV5-5; no firm D call. V lost 0 bases, J lost 4 bases, and 13 bases lay in between. The CDR3 runs 15 residues. The V gene's germline CDR1 is SGHKS and CDR2 YYEKEE (reference sequence). CDR3 nucleotide sequence: TGTGCCAGCAGCTTGGCCCCTGAGGTGAGCTATGGCTACACCTTC. Translated, it gives CASSLAPEVSYGYTF.

This rearrangement joins TRBV5-6 to TRBJ1-4, with TRBD1 matching over 8 bases. Trimming cost V 0 bases and J 8 bases; bases outside gene matches: 9. The CDR3 has 16 residues. The V gene's germline CDR1 is SGHDT and CDR2 YYEEEE. The CDR3 here is CASSLGAQGVGEKLFF. The CDR3 DNA sequence: TGTGCCAGCAGCTTGGGGGCACAGGGGGTTGGGGAAAAACTGTTTTTT.

The V and J genes are TRBV18 and TRBJ2-7, with D perhaps TRBD1 (5 bases). This CDR3 region has 14 residues. The V end lost 3 bases, the J end lost 5 bases, and 14 bases lay between the germline ends. In germline, CDR1 is KGHSH, CDR2 LQKENI. Here the CDR3 DNA reads TGTGCCAGCTCACCGACAGCGAAGGTCGACGAGCAGTACTTC. Translated, it gives CASSPTAKVDEQYF.

The rearrangement joins TRBV14 to TRBJ1-5; D is unclear. Between the trimmed V and J ends, which lost 3 bases and 0 bases, there was a span of 12 bases. The germline CDR1 and CDR2 sequences are SGHDN and FVKESK. The CDR3 contains 16 residues. The CDR3 DNA reads TGTGCCAGCAGCCAGCGGGGATTTTATAGCAATCAGCCCCAGCATTTT. This codes for CASSQRGFYSNQPQHF.

The gene calls are TRBV2 and TRBJ2-3; TRBD2 matches 8 bases. J was trimmed by 5 bases and V by 6 bases; bases with no gene match: 16. CDR1 is SNHLY, CDR2 FYNNEI, per germline. The length of the CDR3 is 17 residues. CDR3 loop: CASSRFEGTRGGDTQYF. As DNA, the CDR3 is TGTGCCAGCAGCCGATTCGAAGGGACTAGGGGGGGAGATACGCAGTATTTT.

This chain joins TRBV4-1 and TRBJ1-2; TRBD1 is a possible D gene (5 bases). The germline V and J ends were trimmed by 1 base and 0 bases, with 15 bases remaining between them. From germline, CDR1 is MGHRA and CDR2 YSYEKL. The CDR3 sequence is 17 residues long. The CDR3 region is CASSQGGGAVSNYGYTF. CDR3 nucleotide sequence: TGCGCCAGCAGCCAAGGTGGAGGGGCGGTCTCTAACTATGGCTACACCTTC.

This chain links TRBV3-1 (or the pseudogene TRBV3-2) with TRBJ2-2; D is ambiguous. CDR1 is LGHDT, CDR2 YNNKEL, per germline (reference sequence). The ends were cut back, 0 bases at V and 0 bases at J, with 14 bases in the middle. The CDR3 contains 18 residues. The CDR3 reads CASSQDEAVASNTGELFF. The CDR3 DNA follows: TGTGCCAGCAGCCAAGACGAGGCTGTTGCCTCGAACACCGGGGAGCTGTTTTTT.

The chain has TRBV10-3 and TRBJ1-2, with TRBD1 identical over 8 bases. V gave up 4 bases and J gave up 9 bases; unmatched junction bases: 10. The CDR3 consists of 14 residues. Germline loops: CDR1 ENHRY, CDR2 SYGVKD. CDR3 in amino acids: CAISGQGPMNRYTF. The CDR3 nucleotides are TGTGCCATCAGTGGACAGGGGCCCATGAATCGCTACACCTTC.

This chain links TRBV29-1 with TRBJ2-7; 8 bases fit TRBD2. The CDR3 has 15 amino acids. The germline CDR1 and CDR2 sequences are SQVTM and ANQGSEA. Trimming at V came to 3 bases and at J to 0 bases, leaving 7 bases not matched to a gene. The CDR3 here is CSVELRGGFSYEQYF. The DNA for the CDR3 is TGCAGCGTTGAGTTGCGCGGGGGGTTCTCCTACGAGCAGTACTTC.